These 29 T cell receptor beta chains came from one sample sequenced in a study of blood T cell repertoires in COVID-19 (dated by TCRdb to the early 2020s). The receptor library was made with the immunoSEQ multiplex PCR assay. TCRdb mirrors the immuneACCESS table, restricted to in-frame sequences. Some clones are absent from its copies; in checked studies, under half trace to an unresolved V gene, and the reason for the others is unknown. In all, the sample holds approximately 280,000 clones, and 80% to 90% of those were seen once. Roughly 9.6% of the sample belongs to the ten largest clones. Sequencing was performed on peripheral blood. These receptors were collected from a woman aged 70 to 79 with acute or convalescent COVID-19.

A word on this clone: An end of the junction differs from the germline gene, which may be a read error. The chain is built from TRBV19 and TRBJ1-2; D is undetermined. Germline V gene data show CDR1 as LNHDA and CDR2 as SQIVND (reference sequence). This CDR3 is built from 14 residues. The CDR3 loop reads CASVAVPTNYGHTF. In nucleotides, the CDR3 is TGTGCCAGTGTGGCAGTCCCGACTAACTATGGCCACACCTTC.

With respect to this clone: The same CDR3 can be traced to other DNA sequences in this sample. The chain combines TRBV6-5 with TRBJ1-2; D unresolved. Germline CDR1 reads MNHEY; CDR2 reads SVGAGI. This CDR3 contains 11 residues. Trimming shortened V by 9 bases and J by 4 bases, and 9 bases separated the two germline ends. CDR3 amino acids: CASRTGYGYTF. As DNA, the CDR3 is TGTGCCAGTCGCACGGGCTATGGCTACACCTTC.

This chain connects TRBV4-1 to TRBJ1-1, with unresolved D. The germline CDR1 and CDR2 sequences are MGHRA and YSYEKL. CDR3 length: 14 amino acids. Trimming cost V 0 bases and J 3 bases, with 8 bases left between them. The DNA of the CDR3 is TGCGCCAGCAGCCAAGAAACGAGCTACACTGAAGCTTTCTTT. Encoded protein: CASSQETSYTEAFF.

V and J are TRBV6-5 and TRBJ2-3; TRBD2 matches 7 bases. The CDR3 is 14 amino acids. V dropped 9 bases and J dropped 5; count of bases not matched to a gene: 11. Germline V gives CDR1 MNHEY, CDR2 SVGAGI. The CDR3 nucleotides are TGTGCCAGTGGTGGGGGGGGTGGAGAAGATACGCAGTATTTT. Translating it yields CASGGGGGEDTQYF.

This clone has just one count. The chain recombines TRBV20-1 with TRBJ2-7; TRBD2 is a possible D gene (5 bases). Germline lookup yields CDR1 DFQATT and CDR2 SNEGSKA (reference sequence). The CDR3 totals 11 residues. Trimming took 5 bases from V and 7 from J, leaving 12 bases between them. CDR3 DNA sequence: TGCAGTGCTCCGTACGGGGTTGAGCAGTACTTC. It encodes CSAPYGVEQYF.

The chain joins TRBV29-1 to TRBJ2-1; D is unresolved. Trimming removed 7 bases at V and 0 bases at J, with 19 bases between. Germline CDR1 SQVTM, CDR2 ANQGSEA. The CDR3 has 16 amino acids. The CDR3 is CSATPTPSSSYNEQFF. The DNA for the CDR3 is TGCAGCGCCACCCCAACCCCCTCCAGCTCCTACAATGAGCAGTTCTTC.

The chain combines TRBV5-1 with TRBJ1-2; 9 bases line up with TRBD1. The CDR3 is made up of 14 amino acids. Looked up from germline, CDR1 is SGHRS and CDR2 is YFSETQ. V dropped 0 bases and J dropped 7; count of bases not matched to a gene: 4. The CDR3 here is CASSLGDRARGYTF. The DNA of the CDR3 is TGCGCCAGCAGCTTGGGGGACAGGGCTCGTGGCTACACCTTC.

This rearrangement joins TRBV7-6 to TRBJ2-1; D may be TRBD2 (5 bases). Germline V gene data show CDR1 as SGHVS and CDR2 as FNYEAQ. The CDR3 has 12 residues. V lost 3 bases, J lost 5 bases, and 5 bases lay in between. The CDR3 coding sequence is TGTGCCAGCAGCTTCGGGAACAATGAGCAGTTCTTC. This encodes CASSFGNNEQFF.

This clone was counted a single time. V gene TRBV7-9 combines with J gene TRBJ1-4; D remains unclear. In germline, CDR1 is SEHNR, CDR2 FQNEAQ (reference sequence). The CDR3 totals 16 residues. V lost 4 bases to trimming and J lost 7 bases, with 19 bases between them. CDR3 region: CASSSPSGGKSEKLFF. In DNA, the CDR3 is TGTGCCAGCAGCTCCCCTTCGGGAGGAAAGAGTGAAAAACTGTTTTTT.

The rearrangement links TRBV7-9 to TRBJ2-3, with D uncertain. Trimming removed 4 bases from V and 6 bases from J, with 17 bases in between. This CDR3 has 15 residues. CDR1 and CDR2 from the germline V gene are SEHNR and FQNEAQ (reference sequence). The CDR3, as DNA: TGTGCCAGCAGCTCCCCCCTCAACCCCGGGGATACGCAGTATTTT. Translation gives CASSSPLNPGDTQYF.

V gene TRBV27 combines with J gene TRBJ1-1; 7 bases map to TRBD1. Looked up from germline, CDR1 is MNHEY and CDR2 is SMNVEV (reference sequence). CDR3 length: 14 residues. Losses at the gene ends were 6 bases for V and 5 bases for J; bases not matched to a gene: 9. CDR3 bases: TGTGCCAGCAGAACATCCCCAGGGGGAACTGAAGCTTTCTTT. Translation gives CASRTSPGGTEAFF.

This rearrangement joins TRBV5-6 to TRBJ1-2, with 7 bases fitting TRBD1. Germline trimming cut 4 bases from V and 6 bases from J; bases unmatched to any gene: 18. CDR1 and CDR2 from the germline V gene are SGHDT and YYEEEE. CDR3 length: 17 residues. CDR3 DNA: TGTGCCAGCAGCCTTCGTCAAAGCGGACAGGAAAGACATGGCTACACCTTC. Its translation: CASSLRQSGQERHGYTF. The entire variable domain, with the rest obtained from reference TRBV5-6 and TRBJ1-2, is as follows: DAGVTQSPTHLIKTRGQQVTLRCSPKSGHDTVSWYQQALGQGPQFIFQYYEEEERQRGNFPDRFSGHQFPNYSSELNVNALLLGDSALYLCASSLRQSGQERHGYTFGSGTRLTVV.

This clone turned up a few times. The V call is TRBV3-1 (or the pseudogene TRBV3-2), the J call TRBJ1-2; TRBD1 aligns across 7 bases. The trim removed 1 base at V and 7 bases at J, leaving 12 bases unmatched. The CDR3 spans 16 residues. In germline, CDR1 is LGHDT, CDR2 YNNKEL (reference sequence). CDR3 sequence (DNA): TGTGCCAGCAGCCAAGGATGGGGTCAGGGGGTCGGTGGCTACACCTTC. The encoded protein is CASSQGWGQGVGGYTF.

The chain joins TRBV5-4 to TRBJ1-1, with D possibly TRBD1 on 6 matching bases. Trimming left V 0 bases short and J 3 bases short, with 12 bases between. Germline lookup yields CDR1 SGHNT and CDR2 YYREEE (reference sequence). This CDR3 region has 15 residues. The CDR3 loop is CASSLVGRGDTEAFF. The CDR3 DNA sequence: TGTGCCAGCAGCTTGGTGGGCAGGGGCGACACTGAAGCTTTCTTT.

The chain recombines TRBV5-1 with TRBJ2-1, with unresolved D. The germline V gene has CDR1 SGHRS and CDR2 YFSETQ. The V end lost 0 bases, the J end lost 0 bases, and 7 bases lay between the germline ends. This CDR3 region has 15 residues. The CDR3 loop reads CASSLDVSSYNEQFF. CDR3 DNA: TGCGCCAGCAGCTTGGACGTCAGCTCCTACAATGAGCAGTTCTTC.

The chain has TRBV5-6 and TRBJ1-1; no definite D call. Trimming removed 1 base at V and 11 bases at J, with 18 bases between. The length of the CDR3 is 14 residues. Germline CDR1 is SGHDT and CDR2 is YYEEEE. The CDR3 bases are TGTGCCAGCAGCTTGAGCGGCGTAGCCCGGAGGGCTTTCTTT. This sequence encodes CASSLSGVARRAFF.

This clone is labeled as medium-sized (0.01 to 0.1%). V gene TRBV7-8 combines with J gene TRBJ1-2; 9 nucleotides match TRBD1. Germline loops: CDR1 SGHVS, CDR2 FQNEAQ. V lost 5 bases, J lost 4 bases, and 5 bases stayed unmatched. The CDR3 has 14 residues. CDR3 coding DNA: TGTGCCAGCAGCCCCGGGACAGGGATCTATGGCTACACCTTC. It translates to CASSPGTGIYGYTF. Drawing the rest from reference TRBV7-8 and TRBJ1-2, the complete variable domain is GAGVSQSPRYKVAKRGQDVALRCDPISGHVSLFWYQQALGQGPEFLTYFQNEAQLDKSGLPSDRFFAERPEGSVSTLKIQRTQQEDSAVYLCASSPGTGIYGYTFGSGTRLTVV.

The V call is TRBV4-1, the J call TRBJ2-1; possibly TRBD2 for D (5 bases). The V gene lost 1 base and the J gene lost 0 bases, with 19 bases spanning the gap. Germline V lookup: CDR1 MGHRA, CDR2 YSYEKL. The CDR3 extends over 19 amino acids. Here the CDR3 DNA reads TGCGCCAGCAGCCAAGTGATGGCGGGTAGACTGTACTCCTACAATGAGCAGTTCTTC. Encoded protein: CASSQVMAGRLYSYNEQFF.

The gene calls are TRBV24-1 and TRBJ2-1; D is perhaps TRBD2 (6 bases). CDR1 is KGHDR and CDR2 is SFDVKD in the germline V gene. The CDR3 length is 15 residues. V lost 3 bases and J lost 1, with 9 bases in between. CDR3: CATSDRRGSYNEQFF. The DNA for the CDR3 is TGTGCCACCAGTGATAGGAGGGGATCCTACAATGAGCAGTTCTTC.

The J gene is TRBJ1-5, the V gene TRBV15; D possibly corresponds to TRBD1 (5 bases). The germline gives CDR1 LNHNV, CDR2 YYDKDF (reference sequence). V lost 2 bases and J 1 base, leaving 9 bases between the germline ends. The length of the CDR3 is 15 residues. This CDR3 is CATSRQRQSNQPQHF. The DNA of the CDR3 is TGTGCCACCAGCAGACAACGACAGAGCAATCAGCCCCAGCATTTT.

Notes on this clone: A junction boundary mismatches the germline segment, possibly from a read error. The chain employs TRBV7-7 and TRBJ2-1; 9 positions agree with TRBD2. The CDR3 runs to 14 residues. The germline V gene has CDR1 SSHAT and CDR2 FNYEAQ (reference sequence). The CDR3 loop is CASSPSGEPYEQFF. The CDR3 bases are TGTGCTAGCAGCCCTAGCGGGGAACCGTATGAGCAGTTCTTC.

This clone occurred once. The chain links TRBV5-6 to TRBJ2-7; D is ambiguous. With 0 bases removed from V and 4 bases from J, the gap between germline ends came to 11 bases. Germline-derived CDR1 and CDR2 are SGHDT and YYEEEE. The CDR3 is made up of 14 amino acids. For the CDR3, the DNA is TGTGCCAGCAGCTTGGGTGTGACTTCGTACGAGCAGTACTTC. Its translation: CASSLGVTSYEQYF. The full variable domain, completed using reference TRBV5-6 and TRBJ2-7, is DAGVTQSPTHLIKTRGQQVTLRCSPKSGHDTVSWYQQALGQGPQFIFQYYEEEERQRGNFPDRFSGHQFPNYSSELNVNALLLGDSALYLCASSLGVTSYEQYFGPGTRLTVT.

This chain links TRBV11-2 with TRBJ2-7, with D possibly TRBD2 on 5 matching bases. Trimming took 8 bases from V and 6 from J, leaving 17 bases between them. This CDR3 comprises 13 residues. The germline V gene has CDR1 SGHAT and CDR2 FQNNGV. This chain's CDR3 is CASGQRLAGEQYF. CDR3 in DNA: TGTGCCAGCGGTCAAAGGCTAGCAGGCGAGCAGTACTTC.

This chain joins TRBV5-1 and TRBJ1-4, with 9 positions matching TRBD1. The length of the CDR3 is 14 residues. J was trimmed by 5 bases and V by 3 bases; bases with no gene match: 2. Looked up from germline, CDR1 is SGHRS and CDR2 is YFSETQ. The CDR3, as DNA: TGCGCCAGCAGCTACGGACAGGGGAATGAAAAACTGTTTTTT. It codes for CASSYGQGNEKLFF.

The chain joins TRBV5-1 to TRBJ1-5, with a weak D call TRBD1 (6 bases). Germline V gene data show CDR1 as SGHRS and CDR2 as YFSETQ. The CDR3 runs 14 residues. With 2 bases removed from V and 5 bases from J, the gap between germline ends came to 11 bases. CDR3 protein: CASSLQGMDQPQHF. The CDR3 DNA follows: TGCGCCAGCAGCTTACAGGGTATGGATCAGCCCCAGCATTTT.

This clone was found a few times. The rearrangement uses TRBV12-3 or TRBV12-4 and TRBJ1-2; the D is unclear. The length of the CDR3 is 12 residues. The V gene lost 3 bases and the J gene lost 6 bases, with 8 bases spanning the gap. CDR3 DNA sequence: TGTGCCAGCAGTTTTTATCCGGATGGCTACACCTTC. The encoded protein is CASSFYPDGYTF.

This clone was observed once. V usage is TRBV3-1 (or the pseudogene TRBV3-2) and J usage is TRBJ2-7; D unresolved. V was clipped by 3 bases and J by 2 bases, with 8 bases between them. The CDR3 loop spans 13 amino acids. CDR1 LGHDT and CDR2 YNNKEL come from the germline V gene (reference sequence). The CDR3 is CASSHDSPYEQYF. DNA of the CDR3: TGTGCCAGCAGCCATGATAGTCCCTACGAGCAGTACTTC.

The chain uses TRBV18 and TRBJ2-2, with D perhaps TRBD1 (6 bases). Per germline, CDR1 KGHSH and CDR2 LQKENI. This CDR3 has 16 amino acids. Trimming pared 1 base from V and 6 bases from J, leaving 15 bases between. CDR3 amino acids: CASSPRNLRGPGELFF. CDR3 nucleotides: TGTGCCAGCTCACCACGAAATCTCAGGGGACCCGGGGAGCTGTTTTTT.

The chain links TRBV2 to TRBJ1-1; D gene unclear. The V gene lost 8 bases and the J gene lost 1 base, with 17 bases spanning the gap. The CDR3 is 15 residues long. Germline lookup yields CDR1 SNHLY and CDR2 FYNNEI. The CDR3 DNA follows: TGTGCCAGCCTTAGTGCTACGCGCAAGAACACTGAAGCTTTCTTT. It is translated as CASLSATRKNTEAFF.